The 7 T cell receptor beta chains below all came from one sample that was sequenced in a study of T cell repertoires in cytomegalovirus infection. TCRdb re-derived calls from the reads in MiXCR, one entry per CDR3 protein. The repertoire holds tens of thousands of distinct CDR3 sequences, roughly a quarter seen once, with roughly 50% in the top ten. Their specific antigens are unknown. The starting material was CD8+ T cells from cultured PBMCs, obtained from culture after CMV antigen stimulation. The receptors stem from a human donor in good health (CMV status not recorded). Some clones in this sample may be carry-over from other donors' samples.

V usage is TRBV12-3 or TRBV12-4 and J usage is TRBJ2-2; tentatively, D is TRBD1 or TRBD2 (5 bases each). The CDR3 sequence is 16 residues long. V was pared by 6 bases and J by 0 bases, with 14 bases between. The CDR3 reads CASRPPGPTNTGELFF. CDR3 bases: TGTGCCAGCAGACCGCCGGGACCTACGAACACCGGGGAGCTGTTTTTT.

A few counts support this clonotype. In DNA, the CDR3 is TGTGCCAGCAGTTATGGGGCAGGGACCCCGACCAAAAACATTCAGTACTTC. This codes for CASSYGAGTPTKNIQYF. The rearrangement joins TRBV6-2 or TRBV6-3 to TRBJ2-4; possibly TRBD1 or TRBD2 for D (5 bases each). V lost 3 bases, J lost 2 bases, and 17 bases lay in between. Germline CDR1 reads MNHEY; CDR2 reads SVGEGT. The length of the CDR3 is 17 residues.

This clonotype has more than one count but fewer than ten. This rearrangement joins TRBV7-9 to TRBJ1-3; the D gene is possibly TRBD1 (5 bases). Germline CDR1 SEHNR, CDR2 FQNEAQ (reference sequence). The CDR3 covers 16 residues. Trimming stripped 0 bases from V and 0 bases from J, with 9 bases between. This CDR3 is CASSLAVGGSGNTIYF. The DNA for the CDR3 is TGTGCCAGCAGCTTAGCGGTTGGGGGCTCTGGAAACACCATATATTTT.

This clonotype was observed a few times. The CDR3 DNA is TGTGCCAGCAGCCAAGGTGACTCTTACACCGGGGAGCTGTTTTTT. It translates to CASSQGDSYTGELFF. The V gene is TRBV3-1, the J gene TRBJ2-2; D is unresolved. The CDR3 spans 15 residues. V lost 1 base and J lost 3, with 9 bases in between. Germline V gene lookup returns CDR1 LGHDT and CDR2 YNNKEL (reference sequence).

The chain employs TRBV10-1 and TRBJ2-7; D is unresolved. The CDR3 loop spans 13 amino acids. Per the germline V gene, CDR1 is WNHNN and CDR2 is SYGVQD (reference sequence). The V end lost 0 bases, the J end lost 4 bases, and 7 bases lay between the germline ends. CDR3 sequence reads: CASSESAGYEQYF. Written as DNA, the CDR3 is TGCGCCAGCAGTGAGTCGGCCGGGTACGAGCAGTACTTC.

The V and J genes are TRBV27 and TRBJ2-1; 10 bases are shared with TRBD2. The CDR3 spans 15 residues. Germline trimming cut 7 bases from V and 0 bases from J; bases unmatched to any gene: 3. CDR1 is MNHEY, CDR2 SMNVEV, per germline (reference sequence). The CDR3 bases are TGTGCCAGCAACCCTAGCGGGAGCTCCTACAATGAGCAGTTCTTC. The encoded protein is CASNPSGSSYNEQFF.

This clonotype was counted at least ten times. The chain is built from TRBV7-8 and TRBJ1-4; D perhaps matches TRBD1 (5 bases). This CDR3 spans 14 amino acids. The V gene lost 6 bases and the J gene lost 6 bases, with 14 bases spanning the gap. The V gene's germline CDR1 is SGHVS and CDR2 FQNEAQ. This chain's CDR3 is CASSSGTSHEKLFF. The CDR3 nucleotides are TGTGCCAGCAGTTCCGGGACGAGTCATGAAAAACTGTTTTTT.